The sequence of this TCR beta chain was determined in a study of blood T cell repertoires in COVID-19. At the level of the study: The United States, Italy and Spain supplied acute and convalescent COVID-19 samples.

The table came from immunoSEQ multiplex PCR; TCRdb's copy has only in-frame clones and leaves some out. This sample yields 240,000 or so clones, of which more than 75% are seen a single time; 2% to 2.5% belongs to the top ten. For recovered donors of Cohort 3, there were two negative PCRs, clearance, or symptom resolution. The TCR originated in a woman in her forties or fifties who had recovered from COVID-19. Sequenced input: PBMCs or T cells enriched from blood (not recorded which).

CDR3 amino acids: CASSSTPREQYF. The CDR3 DNA sequence: TGTGCCAGCAGCTCAACCCCGCGTGAGCAGTACTTC. The chain uses TRBV7-6 and TRBJ2-7, with D hard to call. Germline loops: CDR1 SGHVS, CDR2 FNYEAQ. This CDR3 region has 12 residues. V was trimmed by 4 bases and J by 7 bases, leaving 11 bases between them. Full variable domain (rest looked up from reference TRBV7-6 and TRBJ2-7): GAGVSQSPRYKVTKRGQDVALRCDPISGHVSLYWYRQALGQGPEFLTYFNYEAQQDKSGLPNDRFSAERPEGSISTLTIQRTEQRDSAMYRCASSSTPREQYFGPGTRLTVT.